The next 6 T cell receptor beta chains were all read from a single sample in a study of CD8 T cells in Susac syndrome. RNA in amounts of roughly 0.5 to 1 ug was reverse transcribed with random hexamers. MiXCR, applied by TCRdb to the immunoSEQ multiplex PCR reads, yields one record per CDR3 protein. The sample holds roughly 180,000 distinct CDR3 sequences, just under 95% seen once. Sequenced sample: CD4+ T cells from PBMCs. The receptors originated from a human donor in good health.

The rearrangement links TRBV20-1 to TRBJ1-2; no clear D gene. V gave up 6 bases and J gave up 6 bases, with 5 bases separating them. CDR1 and CDR2 from the germline V gene are DFQATT and SNEGSKA (reference sequence). The CDR3 loop spans 9 amino acids. This CDR3 reads CSASDGYTF. Here the CDR3 DNA reads TGCAGTGCGTCGGATGGCTACACCTTC.

The CDR3 protein is CAWSWQGAGTEAFF. CDR3 nucleotide sequence: TGTGCCTGGAGTTGGCAGGGGGCGGGTACTGAAGCTTTCTTT. The chain uses TRBV30 and TRBJ1-1; 8 bases fit TRBD1. Germline CDR1 is GTSNPN and CDR2 is SVGIG (reference sequence). The CDR3 is made up of 14 amino acids. Unmatched junction bases numbered 7, after V lost 2 bases and J lost 5 bases. Using reference TRBV30 and TRBJ1-1 for the parts outside the CDR3, the full variable domain is SQTIHQWPATLVQPVGSPLSLECTVEGTSNPNLYWYRQAAGRGLQLLFYSVGIGQISSEVPQNLSASRPQDRQFILSSKKLLLSDSGFYLCAWSWQGAGTEAFFGQGTRLTVV.

This chain connects TRBV19 to TRBJ2-1; 10 bases map to TRBD2. V shed 4 bases, J shed 9 bases, and the junction held 6 bases outside the gene matches. The CDR3 covers 14 residues. Germline values: CDR1 LNHDA, CDR2 SQIVND (reference sequence). In DNA form, the CDR3 reads TGTGCCAGTAGTAGTCTAGCGGGAGATTCTGAGCAGTTCTTC. This sequence encodes CASSSLAGDSEQFF.

This chain connects TRBV7-2 to TRBJ2-7; the D gene is possibly TRBD1 (5 bases). The CDR3 totals 14 residues. Germline lookup yields CDR1 SGHTA and CDR2 FQGNSA. V lost 2 bases and J lost 2, with 10 bases in between. CDR3 sequence: CASSLTTGPYEQYF. CDR3 in DNA: TGTGCCAGCAGCTTAACCACAGGACCCTACGAGCAGTACTTC.

The rearrangement uses TRBV30 and TRBJ2-5; D remains ambiguous. From germline, CDR1 is GTSNPN and CDR2 SVGIG (reference sequence). Trimming stripped 3 bases from V and 5 bases from J, with 7 bases between. The CDR3 runs 11 residues. The chain's CDR3 is CAWRRLETQYF. Written as DNA, the CDR3 is TGTGCCTGGAGGAGGTTGGAGACCCAGTACTTC.

This clonotype was seen only a few times. The chain carries TRBV3-1 and TRBJ2-1; 7 bases map to TRBD2. J lost 4 bases, V lost 4 bases, and 7 bases had no gene match. The germline CDR1 and CDR2 sequences are LGHDT and YNNKEL (reference sequence). The CDR3 sequence is 15 residues long. The CDR3 nucleotides are TGTGCCAGCAGCCCTAGGGCTAGCGGATACAATGAGCAGTTCTTC. The encoded protein is CASSPRASGYNEQFF.